This T cell receptor (beta chain) emerged from a study of molecular identifiers for immune sequencing clone quantification. Findings of the study overall: Spiked Jurkat TCR RNA equal to one cell could reportedly be picked out among one million naive cells. It was shown that clones above 20 RNA copies held over 97% of effector molecules, but under 1% in naive cells.

Germline CDR1 is MGHRA and CDR2 is YSYEKL. The ends were cut back, 2 bases at V and 5 bases at J, with 7 bases in the middle. The CDR3 is made up of 12 amino acids. Sorted naive CD8 T cells, roughly 19,000 to 1,100,000, were sequenced from 10%, 30% or 50% RNA. CD8+CD4-CCR7+CD45RA+ cells were sorted as naive CD8 T cells. Comment on this clonotype: The antigen remains unidentified.

A single record per CDR3 protein comes from TCRdb applying MiXCR to the PCR reads. This sample carries about 320,000 distinct CDR3 sequences, roughly 24% of them seen once, and the ten largest clones take around 0.74%. The V call is TRBV4-1, the J call TRBJ2-7; D not resolved. Sequencing input: naive CD8+ T cells from blood, with Jurkat cell RNA spiked in. Subset indicated: FACS-sorted CD8+CD4-CCR7+CD45RA+ naive T cells. This receptor was taken from a human donor in good health. Some libraries in this study had Jurkat cell RNA spiked in. The CDR3 coding sequence is TGCGCCAGCAGCCAACCGTGGGACGAGCAGTACTTC. This sequence encodes CASSQPWDEQYF.